This TCR beta chain derives from a study of T cell repertoires in cytomegalovirus infection. At the level of the study: Shared public TCR beta signatures pointed to both CMV infection and a matching HLA type.

As for this clonotype: Its antigen is undetermined.

TCRdb recomputed calls from the reads with MiXCR, one row per CDR3 protein. The sample comprises 200,000 to 300,000 distinct CDR3 sequences, over 8% of which are singletons, and over 12% rests with the top ten. The CDR3 totals 15 residues. V trimming: 6 bases; J trimming: 7 bases; junction bases outside the gene matches: 8. Germline CDR1 is SNHLY and CDR2 is FYNNEI. Study-level results: There were carriers of CMV plus the relevant HLA, and cumulative public TCR beta family frequency identified them. In two of eight donors, the top clonotype was HLA-C-restricted CMV-specific.

The clonotype originates from a human donor in good health (CMV status not recorded). Some clones in this sample may be carry-over from other donors' samples. The sequencing sample was made of PBMCs. V is TRBV2 and J is TRBJ2-1, with TRBD2 matching 11 bases. The CDR3, as DNA: TGTGCCAGCAGATCCGGGACTAGCGGACCAAATGAGCAGTTCTTC. Its protein is CASRSGTSGPNEQFF.